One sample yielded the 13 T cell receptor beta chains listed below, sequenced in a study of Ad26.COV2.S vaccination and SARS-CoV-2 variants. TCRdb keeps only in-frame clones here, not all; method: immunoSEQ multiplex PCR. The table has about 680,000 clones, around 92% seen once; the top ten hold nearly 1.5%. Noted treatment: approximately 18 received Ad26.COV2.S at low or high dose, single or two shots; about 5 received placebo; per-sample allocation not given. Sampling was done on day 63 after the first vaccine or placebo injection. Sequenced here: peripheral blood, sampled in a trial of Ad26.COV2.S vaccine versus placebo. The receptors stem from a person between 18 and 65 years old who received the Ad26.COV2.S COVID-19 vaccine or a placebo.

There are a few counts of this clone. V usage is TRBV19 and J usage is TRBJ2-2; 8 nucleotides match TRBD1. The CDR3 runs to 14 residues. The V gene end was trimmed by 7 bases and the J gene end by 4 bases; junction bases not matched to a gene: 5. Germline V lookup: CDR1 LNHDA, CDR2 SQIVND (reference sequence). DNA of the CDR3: TGTGCCAGTACAGGGGGCTGGGTCACCGGGGAGCTGTTTTTT. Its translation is CASTGGWVTGELFF.

CDR3 bases: TGTGCCAGCACCGGCCAGGGTTATGGCTACACCTTC. It translates to CASTGQGYGYTF. This rearrangement joins TRBV7-2 to TRBJ1-2; D perhaps matches TRBD1 (5 bases). The germline gives CDR1 SGHTA, CDR2 FQGNSA. The CDR3 consists of 12 residues. Trimming took off 7 bases at V and 5 bases at J, with 11 bases between the two ends.

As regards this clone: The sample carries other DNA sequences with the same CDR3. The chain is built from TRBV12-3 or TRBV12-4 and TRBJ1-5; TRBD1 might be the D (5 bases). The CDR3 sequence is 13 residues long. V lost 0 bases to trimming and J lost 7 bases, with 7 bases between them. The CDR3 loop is CASSLARDQPQHF. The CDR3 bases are TGTGCCAGCAGTTTAGCCAGGGACCAGCCCCAGCATTTT.

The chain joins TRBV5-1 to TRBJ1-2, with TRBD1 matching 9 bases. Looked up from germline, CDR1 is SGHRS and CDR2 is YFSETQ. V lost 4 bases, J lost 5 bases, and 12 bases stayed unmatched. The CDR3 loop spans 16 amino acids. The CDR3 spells CASSPLSPGQGYGYTF. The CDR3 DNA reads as TGCGCCAGCAGCCCCCTATCACCGGGACAGGGTTATGGCTACACCTTC. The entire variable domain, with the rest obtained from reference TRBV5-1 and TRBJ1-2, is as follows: KAGVTQTPRYLIKTRGQQVTLSCSPISGHRSVSWYQQTPGQGLQFLFEYFSETQRNKGNFPGRFSGRQFSNSRSEMNVSTLELGDSALYLCASSPLSPGQGYGYTFGSGTRLTVV.

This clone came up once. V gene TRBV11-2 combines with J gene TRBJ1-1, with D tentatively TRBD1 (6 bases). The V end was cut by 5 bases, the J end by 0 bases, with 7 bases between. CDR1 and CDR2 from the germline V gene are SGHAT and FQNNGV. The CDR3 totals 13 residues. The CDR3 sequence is CASSRQVNTEAFF. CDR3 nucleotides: TGTGCCAGCAGCCGACAGGTGAACACTGAAGCTTTCTTT.

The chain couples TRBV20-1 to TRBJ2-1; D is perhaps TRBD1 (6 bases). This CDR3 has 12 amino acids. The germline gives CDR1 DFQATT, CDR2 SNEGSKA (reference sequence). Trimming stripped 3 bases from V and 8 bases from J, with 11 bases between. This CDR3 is CSASTQGDEQFF. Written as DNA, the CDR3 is TGCAGTGCTAGTACACAGGGCGATGAGCAGTTCTTC.

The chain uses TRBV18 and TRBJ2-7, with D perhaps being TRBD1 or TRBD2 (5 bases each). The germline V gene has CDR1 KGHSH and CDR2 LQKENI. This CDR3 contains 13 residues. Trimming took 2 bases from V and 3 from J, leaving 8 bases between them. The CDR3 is CASSPGGYYEQYF. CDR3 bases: TGTGCCAGCTCACCAGGGGGTTACTACGAGCAGTACTTC.

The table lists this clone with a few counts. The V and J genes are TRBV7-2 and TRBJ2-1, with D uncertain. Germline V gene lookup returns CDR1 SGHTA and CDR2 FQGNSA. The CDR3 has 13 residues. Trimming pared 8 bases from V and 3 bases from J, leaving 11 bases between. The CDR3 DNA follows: TGTGCCAGCGGCGAATCGCGCTACAATGAGCAGTTCTTC. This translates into CASGESRYNEQFF.

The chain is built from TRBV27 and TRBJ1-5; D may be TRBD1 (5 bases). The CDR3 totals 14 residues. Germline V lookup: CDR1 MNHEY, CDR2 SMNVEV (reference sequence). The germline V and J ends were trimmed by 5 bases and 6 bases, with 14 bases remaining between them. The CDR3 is CASSPQGQGQPQHF. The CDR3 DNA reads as TGTGCCAGCAGTCCTCAGGGCCAGGGTCAGCCCCAGCATTTT.

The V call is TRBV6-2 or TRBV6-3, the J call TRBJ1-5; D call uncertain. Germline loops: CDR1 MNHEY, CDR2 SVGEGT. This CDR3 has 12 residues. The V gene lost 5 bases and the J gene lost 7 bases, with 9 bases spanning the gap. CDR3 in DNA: TGTGCCAGCAGTCCACCGGGGCAGCCCCAGCATTTT. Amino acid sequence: CASSPPGQPQHF.

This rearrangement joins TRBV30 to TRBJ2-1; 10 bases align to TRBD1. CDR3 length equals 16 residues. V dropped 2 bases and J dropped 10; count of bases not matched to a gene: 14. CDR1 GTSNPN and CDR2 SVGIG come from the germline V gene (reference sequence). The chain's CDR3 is CAWSSSLTGQGSEQFF. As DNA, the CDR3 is TGTGCCTGGAGTAGCTCCCTCACGGGACAGGGGAGCGAGCAGTTCTTC.

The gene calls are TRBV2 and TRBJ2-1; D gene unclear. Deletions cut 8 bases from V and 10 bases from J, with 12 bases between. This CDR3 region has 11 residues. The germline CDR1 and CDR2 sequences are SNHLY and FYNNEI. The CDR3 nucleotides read TGTGCCAGCTCCACTATCTTCGAGCAGTTCTTC. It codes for CASSTIFEQFF. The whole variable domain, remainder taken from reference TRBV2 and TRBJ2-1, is EPEVTQTPSHQVTQMGQEVILRCVPISNHLYFYWYRQILGQKVEFLVSFYNNEISEKSEIFDDQFSVERPDGSNFTLKIRSTKLEDSAMYFCASSTIFEQFFGPGTRLTVL.

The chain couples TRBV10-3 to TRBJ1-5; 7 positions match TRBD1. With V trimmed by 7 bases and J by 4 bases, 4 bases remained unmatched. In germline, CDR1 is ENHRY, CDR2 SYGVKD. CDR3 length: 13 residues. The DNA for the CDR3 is TGTGCCATCACGGCAGGGGGGAATCAGCCCCAGCATTTT. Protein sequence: CAITAGGNQPQHF.